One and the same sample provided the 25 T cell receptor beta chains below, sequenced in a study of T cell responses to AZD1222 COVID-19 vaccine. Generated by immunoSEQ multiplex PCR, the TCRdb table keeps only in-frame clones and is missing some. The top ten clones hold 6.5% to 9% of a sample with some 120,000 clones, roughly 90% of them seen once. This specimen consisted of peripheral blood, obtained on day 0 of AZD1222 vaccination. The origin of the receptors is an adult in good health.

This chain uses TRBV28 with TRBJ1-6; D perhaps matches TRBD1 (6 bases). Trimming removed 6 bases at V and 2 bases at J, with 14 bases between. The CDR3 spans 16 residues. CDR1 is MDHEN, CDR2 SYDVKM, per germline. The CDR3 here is CASSLGGVPYNSPLHF. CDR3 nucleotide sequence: TGTGCCAGCAGCTTAGGGGGGGTCCCCTATAATTCACCCCTCCACTTT. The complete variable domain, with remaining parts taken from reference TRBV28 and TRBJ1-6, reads DVKVTQSSRYLVKRTGEKVFLECVQDMDHENMFWYRQDPGLGLRLIYFSYDVKMKEKGDIPEGYSVSREKKERFSLILESASTNQTSMYLCASSLGGVPYNSPLHFGNGTRLTVT.

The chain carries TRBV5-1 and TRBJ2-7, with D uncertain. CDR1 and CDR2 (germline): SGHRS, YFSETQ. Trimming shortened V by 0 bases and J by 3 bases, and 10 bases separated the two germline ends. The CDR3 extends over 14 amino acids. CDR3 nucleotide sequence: TGCGCCAGCAGCTTGGAATTAGATATCTACGAGCAGTACTTC. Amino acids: CASSLELDIYEQYF.

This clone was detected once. Here the CDR3 reads CASSYRGQGNGYTF. The CDR3 nucleotides are TGTGCCAGCAGTTACCGTGGACAGGGGAATGGCTACACCTTC. The chain carries TRBV6-6 and TRBJ1-2; 9 bases agree with TRBD1. With 2 bases clipped from V and 6 bases from J, the junction kept 4 bases outside the gene matches. Germline loops: CDR1 MNHNY, CDR2 SVGAGI (reference sequence). The length of the CDR3 is 14 residues.

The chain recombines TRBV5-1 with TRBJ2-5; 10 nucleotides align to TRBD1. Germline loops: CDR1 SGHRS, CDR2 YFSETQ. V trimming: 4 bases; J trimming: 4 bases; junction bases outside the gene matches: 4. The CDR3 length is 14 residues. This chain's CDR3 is CASSKGQGVETQYF. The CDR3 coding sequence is TGCGCCAGCAGCAAAGGACAGGGGGTAGAGACCCAGTACTTC.

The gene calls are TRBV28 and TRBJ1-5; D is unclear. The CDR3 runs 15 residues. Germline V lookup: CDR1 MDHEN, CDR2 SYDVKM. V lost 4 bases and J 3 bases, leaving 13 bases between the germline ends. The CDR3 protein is CASSSPSANNQPQHF. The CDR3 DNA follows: TGTGCCAGCAGTTCCCCATCGGCAAACAATCAGCCCCAGCATTTT.

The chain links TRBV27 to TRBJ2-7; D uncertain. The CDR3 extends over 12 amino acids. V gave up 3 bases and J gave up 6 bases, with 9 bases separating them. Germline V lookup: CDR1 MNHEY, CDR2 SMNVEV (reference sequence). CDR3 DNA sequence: TGTGCCAGCAGTTTTGTCGGGTCCGAGCAGTACTTC. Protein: CASSFVGSEQYF.

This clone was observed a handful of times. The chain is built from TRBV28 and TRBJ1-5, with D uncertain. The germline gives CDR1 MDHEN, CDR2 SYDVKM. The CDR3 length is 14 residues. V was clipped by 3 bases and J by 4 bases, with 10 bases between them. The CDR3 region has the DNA TGTGCCAGCAGTTTCTCGGGCCCTAATCAGCCCCAGCATTTT. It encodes CASSFSGPNQPQHF. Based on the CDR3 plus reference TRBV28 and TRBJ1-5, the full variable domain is DVKVTQSSRYLVKRTGEKVFLECVQDMDHENMFWYRQDPGLGLRLIYFSYDVKMKEKGDIPEGYSVSREKKERFSLILESASTNQTSMYLCASSFSGPNQPQHFGDGTRLSIL.

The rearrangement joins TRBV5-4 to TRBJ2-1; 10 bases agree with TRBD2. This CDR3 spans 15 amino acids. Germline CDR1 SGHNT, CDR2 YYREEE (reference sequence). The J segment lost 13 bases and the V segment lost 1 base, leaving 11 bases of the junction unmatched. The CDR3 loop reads CASSLLGGLARYQFF. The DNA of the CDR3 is TGTGCCAGCAGCTTGTTGGGGGGACTAGCGCGGTACCAGTTCTTC.

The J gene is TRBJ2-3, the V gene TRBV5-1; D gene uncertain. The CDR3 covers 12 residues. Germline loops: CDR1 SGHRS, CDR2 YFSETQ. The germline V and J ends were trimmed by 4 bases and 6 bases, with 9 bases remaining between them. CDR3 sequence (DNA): TGCGCCAGCAGCCAAAACCAGGATACGCAGTATTTT. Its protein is CASSQNQDTQYF. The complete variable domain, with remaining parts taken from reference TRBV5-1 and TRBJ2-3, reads KAGVTQTPRYLIKTRGQQVTLSCSPISGHRSVSWYQQTPGQGLQFLFEYFSETQRNKGNFPGRFSGRQFSNSRSEMNVSTLELGDSALYLCASSQNQDTQYFGPGTRLTVL.

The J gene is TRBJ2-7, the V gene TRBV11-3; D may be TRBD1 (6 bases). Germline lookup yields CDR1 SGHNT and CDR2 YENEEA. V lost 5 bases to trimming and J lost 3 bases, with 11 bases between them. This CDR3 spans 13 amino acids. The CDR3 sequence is CASSLGQYYEQYF. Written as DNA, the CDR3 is TGTGCCAGCAGCCTCGGACAGTACTACGAGCAGTACTTC.

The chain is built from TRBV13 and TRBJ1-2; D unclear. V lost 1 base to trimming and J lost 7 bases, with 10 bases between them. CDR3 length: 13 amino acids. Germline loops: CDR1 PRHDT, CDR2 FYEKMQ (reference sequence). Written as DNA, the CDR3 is TGTGCCAGCAGCTTAGCGACCCCCACTGGCTACACCTTC. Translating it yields CASSLATPTGYTF.

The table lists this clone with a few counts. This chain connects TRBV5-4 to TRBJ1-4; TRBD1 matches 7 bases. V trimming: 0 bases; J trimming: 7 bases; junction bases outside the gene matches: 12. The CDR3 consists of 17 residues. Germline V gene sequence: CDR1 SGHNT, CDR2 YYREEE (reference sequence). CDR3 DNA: TGTGCCAGCAGCTTGGGCCACGCGACAGGGTGGAGTGAAAAACTGTTTTTT. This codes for CASSLGHATGWSEKLFF.

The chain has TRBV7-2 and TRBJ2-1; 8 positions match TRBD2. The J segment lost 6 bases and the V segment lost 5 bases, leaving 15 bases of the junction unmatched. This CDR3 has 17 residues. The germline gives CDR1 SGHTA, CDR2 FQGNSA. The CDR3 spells CASSPPGGTGGINEQFF. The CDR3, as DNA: TGTGCCAGCAGCCCACCCGGGGGGACGGGGGGGATCAATGAGCAGTTCTTC.

The CDR3 DNA reads TGTGCCAGCAGTTACGGGGGGGGCAGGCAGCCCCAGCATTTT. This translates into CASSYGGGRQPQHF. The chain employs TRBV6-5 and TRBJ1-5, with a possible D match to TRBD1 (6 bases). Trimming took 2 bases from V and 7 from J, leaving 12 bases between them. Per germline, CDR1 MNHEY and CDR2 SVGAGI. This CDR3 comprises 14 residues.

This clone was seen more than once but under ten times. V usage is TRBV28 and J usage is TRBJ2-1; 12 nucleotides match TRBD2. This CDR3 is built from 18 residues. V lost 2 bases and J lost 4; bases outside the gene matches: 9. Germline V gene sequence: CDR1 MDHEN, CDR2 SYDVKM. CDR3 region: CASSLGSSGRALYNEQFF. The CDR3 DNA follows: TGTGCCAGCAGTTTAGGGTCTAGCGGGAGGGCCTTGTACAATGAGCAGTTCTTC.

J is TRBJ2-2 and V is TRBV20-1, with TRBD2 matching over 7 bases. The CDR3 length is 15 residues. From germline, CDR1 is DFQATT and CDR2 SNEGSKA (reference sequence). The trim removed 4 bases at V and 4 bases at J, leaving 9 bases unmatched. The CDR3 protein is CSAIEGGRGTGELFF. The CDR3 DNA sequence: TGCAGTGCTATTGAGGGCGGGAGAGGCACCGGGGAGCTGTTTTTT.

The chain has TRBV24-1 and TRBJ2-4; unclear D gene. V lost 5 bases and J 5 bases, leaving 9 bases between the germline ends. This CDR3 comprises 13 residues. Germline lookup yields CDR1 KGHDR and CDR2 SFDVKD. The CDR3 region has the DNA TGTGCCACCAGTGCAAAGCCAGAAAACATTCAGTACTTC. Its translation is CATSAKPENIQYF.

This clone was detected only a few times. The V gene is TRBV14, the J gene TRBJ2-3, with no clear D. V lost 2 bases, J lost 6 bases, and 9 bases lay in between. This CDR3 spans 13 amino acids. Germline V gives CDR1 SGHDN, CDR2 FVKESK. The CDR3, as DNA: TGTGCCAGCAGCCAAACCTTGTGGGATACGCAGTATTTT. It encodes CASSQTLWDTQYF.

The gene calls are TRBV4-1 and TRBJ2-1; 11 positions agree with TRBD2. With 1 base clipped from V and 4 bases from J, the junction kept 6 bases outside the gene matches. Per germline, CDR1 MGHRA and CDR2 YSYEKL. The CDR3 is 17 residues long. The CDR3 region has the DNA TGCGCCAGCAGCCAAGGACTAGCGGGAACGGCGTACAATGAGCAGTTCTTC. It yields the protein CASSQGLAGTAYNEQFF.

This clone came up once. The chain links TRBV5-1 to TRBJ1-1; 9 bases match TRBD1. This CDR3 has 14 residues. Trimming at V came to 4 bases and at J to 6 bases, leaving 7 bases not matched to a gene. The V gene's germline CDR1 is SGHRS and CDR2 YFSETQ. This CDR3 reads CASSTGTGRAEAFF. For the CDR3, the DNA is TGCGCCAGCAGCACGGGGACAGGGCGGGCTGAAGCTTTCTTT.

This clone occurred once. The CDR3 loop is CAWRVLGQSYEQYF. The DNA for the CDR3 is TGTGCCTGGAGGGTACTGGGACAGTCCTACGAGCAGTACTTC. The chain uses TRBV30 and TRBJ2-7, with TRBD1 identical over 7 bases. Per germline, CDR1 GTSNPN and CDR2 SVGIG (reference sequence). The CDR3 loop spans 14 amino acids. V lost 3 bases to trimming and J lost 1 base; unmatched junction nucleotides: 6.

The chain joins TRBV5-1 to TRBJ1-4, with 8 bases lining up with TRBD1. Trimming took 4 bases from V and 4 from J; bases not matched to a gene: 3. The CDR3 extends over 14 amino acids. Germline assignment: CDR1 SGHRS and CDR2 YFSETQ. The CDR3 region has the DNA TGCGCCAGCAGCATCGGACAGGGTAATGAAAAACTGTTTTTT. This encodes CASSIGQGNEKLFF.

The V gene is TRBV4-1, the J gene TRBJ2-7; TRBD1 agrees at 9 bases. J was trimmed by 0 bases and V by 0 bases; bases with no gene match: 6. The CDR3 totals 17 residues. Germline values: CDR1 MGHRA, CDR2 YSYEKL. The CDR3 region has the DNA TGCGCCAGCAGCCAAGATGAAACAGGGGGCCGCTCCTACGAGCAGTACTTC. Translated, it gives CASSQDETGGRSYEQYF.

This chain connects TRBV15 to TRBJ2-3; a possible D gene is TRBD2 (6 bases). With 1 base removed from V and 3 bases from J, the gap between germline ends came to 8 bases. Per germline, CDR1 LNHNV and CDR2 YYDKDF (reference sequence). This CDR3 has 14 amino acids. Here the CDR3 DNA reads TGTGCCACCAGCAGAGCGGGACTGACAGATACGCAGTATTTT. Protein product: CATSRAGLTDTQYF.

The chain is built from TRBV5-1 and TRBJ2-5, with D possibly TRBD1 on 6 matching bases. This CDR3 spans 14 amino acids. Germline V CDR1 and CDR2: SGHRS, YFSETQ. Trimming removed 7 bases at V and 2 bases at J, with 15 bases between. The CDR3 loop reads CASAGGQLQETQYF. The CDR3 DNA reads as TGCGCCAGCGCCGGCGGACAGCTACAAGAGACCCAGTACTTC.